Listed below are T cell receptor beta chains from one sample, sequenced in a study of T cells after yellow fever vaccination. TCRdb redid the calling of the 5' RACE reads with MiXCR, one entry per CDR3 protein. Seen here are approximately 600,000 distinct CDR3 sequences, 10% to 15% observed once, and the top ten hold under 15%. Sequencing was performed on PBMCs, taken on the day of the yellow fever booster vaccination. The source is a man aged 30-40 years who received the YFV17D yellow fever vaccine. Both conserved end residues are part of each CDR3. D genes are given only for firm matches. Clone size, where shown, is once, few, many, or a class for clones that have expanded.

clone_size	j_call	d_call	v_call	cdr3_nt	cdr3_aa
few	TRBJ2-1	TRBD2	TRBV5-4	TGTGCCAGCACCGGGACTAATAACTACAATGAGCAGTTCTTC	CASTGTNNYNEQFF
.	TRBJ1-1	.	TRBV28	TGTGCCAGCGGCTGGGGGACCATGAACACTGAAGCTTTCTTT	CASGWGTMNTEAFF
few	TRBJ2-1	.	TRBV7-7	TGTGCCAGCAGCTTGTTATTGGAGACTCACAATGAGCAGTTCTTC	CASSLLLETHNEQFF
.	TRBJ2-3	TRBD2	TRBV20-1	TGCAGTGCGGGCAAAGCGGGAGTGTCGAGAGATACGCAGTATTTT	CSAGKAGVSRDTQYF
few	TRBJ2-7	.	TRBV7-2	TGTGCCAGCAGCCCCCCCAGTCAGTACGAGCAGTACTTC	CASSPPSQYEQYF
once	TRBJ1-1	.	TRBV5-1	TGCGCCAGCAGCTTGGCCCCCCCGGGAGGTAGCACTGAAGCTTTCTTT	CASSLAPPGGSTEAFF
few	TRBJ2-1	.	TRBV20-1	TGCAGTGCTAGTAACCCTAGCAGAGGGGGTTATGAGCAGTTCTTC	CSASNPSRGGYEQFF
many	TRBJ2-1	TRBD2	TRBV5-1	TGCGCCAGCAGCTTGGTTAGCGGGAGGAGGAATGAGCAGTTCTTC	CASSLVSGRRNEQFF
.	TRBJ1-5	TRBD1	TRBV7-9	TGTGCCAGCAGCTTAGACAGGGGGTTGTATCAGCCCCAGCATTTT	CASSLDRGLYQPQHF
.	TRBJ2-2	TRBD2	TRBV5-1	TGCGCCAGCAGCAAGCTAGCGGCGAACACCGGGGAGCTGTTTTTT	CASSKLAANTGELFF
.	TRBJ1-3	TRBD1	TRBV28	TGTGCCAGCAACACAGGGGGCGCTTCTGGAAACACCATATATTTT	CASNTGGASGNTIYF
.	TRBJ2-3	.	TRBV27	TGTGCCAGCAGATGGGGGGTGTTACCCACAGATACGCAGTATTTT	CASRWGVLPTDTQYF
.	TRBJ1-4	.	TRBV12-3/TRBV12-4	TGTGCCAGCAGACCGGGACATCTAGACGAAAAACTGTTTTTT	CASRPGHLDEKLFF
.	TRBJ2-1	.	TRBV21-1	TGTGCCAGCAGCAATCCCCTAGCGTGGTCCTACAATGAGCAGTTCTTC	CASSNPLAWSYNEQFF
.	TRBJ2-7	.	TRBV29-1	TGCAGCGTTGATGGCCAGCCGCTTAACGAGCAGTACTTC	CSVDGQPLNEQYF
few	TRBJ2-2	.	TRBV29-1	TGCAGCGTTGGTGGGGGTAGGGCGGGCACCGGGGAGCTGTTTTTT	CSVGGGRAGTGELFF
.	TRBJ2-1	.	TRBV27	TGTGCCAGCAGCCTCCCGGGGTCAGAGCAGTTCTTC	CASSLPGSEQFF
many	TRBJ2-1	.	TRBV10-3	TGTGCCATCAGTGGCGGGAAAGGGTCCCGTTACAATGAGCAGTTCTTC	CAISGGKGSRYNEQFF
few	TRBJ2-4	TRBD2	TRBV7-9	TGTGCCAGCAGCTTGAAGTCGGGACTACCTCACCAAAACATTCAGTACTTC	CASSLKSGLPHQNIQYF
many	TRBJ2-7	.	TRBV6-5	TGTGCCAGCAGTTTAGGGAGTGAGAGCGAGCAGTACTTC	CASSLGSESEQYF
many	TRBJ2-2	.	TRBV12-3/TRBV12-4	TGTGCCAGCAGCCAGAGGGGGGACACCGGGGAGCTGTTTTTT	CASSQRGDTGELFF
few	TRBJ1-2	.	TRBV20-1	TGCAGTGCTCCCTGGGGGGGGCAGGGCTACACCTTC	CSAPWGGQGYTF
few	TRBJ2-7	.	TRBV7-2	TGTGCCAGCAGCACTAGCCCAGACTACGAGCAGTACTTC	CASSTSPDYEQYF
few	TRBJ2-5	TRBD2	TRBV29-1	TGCAGCGTTGCAAAAAGGTGGCTAGCGGACCAAGAGACCCAGTACTTC	CSVAKRWLADQETQYF
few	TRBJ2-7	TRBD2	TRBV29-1	TGCAGCGTGGAAGGGACTAGGGGGAACGAGCAGTACTTC	CSVEGTRGNEQYF
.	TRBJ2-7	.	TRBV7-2	TGTGCCAGCAGCTTTAGGGACACCTACGAGCAGTACTTC	CASSFRDTYEQYF
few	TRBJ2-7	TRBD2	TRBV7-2	TGTGCCAGCAGCTCGGGACTAGCGGGTAGAAGGGAGCAGTACTTC	CASSSGLAGRREQYF
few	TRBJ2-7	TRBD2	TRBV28	TGTGCCAGCAGTTGGGGGTGGGGGAGGGACTACGAGCAGTACTTC	CASSWGWGRDYEQYF
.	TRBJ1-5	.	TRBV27	TGTGCCAGCAGTTTCGGGGGCGGGGGCAATCAGCCCCAGCATTTT	CASSFGGGGNQPQHF
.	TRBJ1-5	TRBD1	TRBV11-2	TGTGCCAGCAGCTTAGGTGCAGGGGGCTATCAGCCCCAGCATTTT	CASSLGAGGYQPQHF
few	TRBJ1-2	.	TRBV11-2	TGTGCCAGCAGCGCCCAAGCTACCTATGGCTACACCTTC	CASSAQATYGYTF
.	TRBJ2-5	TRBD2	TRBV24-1	TGTGCCACCATTATACCCGGGACTAGCGTCTCAGAGACCCAGTACTTC	CATIIPGTSVSETQYF
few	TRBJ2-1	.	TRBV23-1	TGCGCCAGCCAGGGAGGGCAGGGGTCCTACAATGAGCAGTTCTTC	CASQGGQGSYNEQFF
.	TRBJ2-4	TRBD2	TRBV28	TGTGCCAGCAGCCTCATGGTTAGCGGGCTAGCCAAAAACATTCAGTACTTC	CASSLMVSGLAKNIQYF
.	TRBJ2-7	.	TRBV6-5	TGTGCCAGCAGTTACTTAGCAGGGAGGATCTACGAGCAGTACTTC	CASSYLAGRIYEQYF
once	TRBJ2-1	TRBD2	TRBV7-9	TGTGCCAGCAGCTTGTTTGCGGGAGTCGGTGAGCAGTTCTTC	CASSLFAGVGEQFF
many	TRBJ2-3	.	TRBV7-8	TGTGCCAGCAGCGTGAGCTATGACGGACCTAGCACAGATACGCAGTATTTT	CASSVSYDGPSTDTQYF
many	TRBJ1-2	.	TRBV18	TGTGCCAGCTCACCAGGCGGGTTCTATGGCTACACCTTC	CASSPGGFYGYTF
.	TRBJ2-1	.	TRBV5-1	TGCGCCAGCAGCTTGGCCGCCTTCACTGGGGGTTACAATGAGCAGTTCTTC	CASSLAAFTGGYNEQFF
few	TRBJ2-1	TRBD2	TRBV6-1	TGTGCCAGCAGTACGGGACTAGCGGCCAATGAGCAGTTCTTC	CASSTGLAANEQFF
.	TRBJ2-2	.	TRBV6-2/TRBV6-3	TGTGACAGCAGTTCCGGGTCATGGACCGGGGAGCTGTTTTTT	CDSSSGSWTGELFF
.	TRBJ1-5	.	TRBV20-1	TGCAGTGCTAGAGATGCCCGGGGCGGCAATCAGCCCCAGCATTTT	CSARDARGGNQPQHF